This TCR beta chain was identified during a study of graft-versus-host responses after intestinal transplantation. Study background: Anti-thymocyte globulin induction, then tacrolimus and steroids for two to four years, went to all recipients.

The CDR3 has 19 amino acids. Per the germline V gene, CDR1 is SGHTA and CDR2 is FQGTGA. Germline trimming cut 0 bases from V and 2 bases from J; bases unmatched to any gene: 11. Study-level points and caveats: Peak circulating GvH clone levels tracked with early post-transplant HvG declines. GvH clones appeared in recipient marrow, some first in ileum or blood.

As concerns this clone: Its specificity is unknown.

Generated by immunoSEQ multiplex PCR, the TCRdb table keeps only in-frame clones and is missing some. The sample yields 75,000 to 100,000 clones, less than 90% seen once. This clonotype was sampled from a human donor who received an intestinal transplant. The J gene is TRBJ2-3, the V gene TRBV7-3, with 10 nucleotides matching TRBD2. Here the sequenced sample was unstimulated CD8+ T cells sorted from spleen or lymph node cells, taken before intestinal transplant. CDR3 sequence reads: CASSLTASSGSRDTDTQYF. The CDR3, as DNA: TGTGCCAGCAGCTTAACCGCCTCTAGCGGGAGCAGGGACACAGATACGCAGTATTTT.